This TCR beta chain was sequenced in a study of Ad26.COV2.S vaccination and SARS-CoV-2 variants. The data were produced by immunoSEQ multiplex PCR, yet TCRdb's version contains in-frame clones alone and is incomplete. The sample holds about 430,000 clones; 80% to 95% are singletons and the top ten take more than 10%. The CDR3 runs to 14 residues. Germline V lookup: CDR1 KGHDR, CDR2 SFDVKD. V dropped 4 bases and J dropped 7 bases, with 12 bases sitting between them. Treatment reported: about 20 received Ad26.COV2.S at low or high dose, single or two shots; roughly five received placebo; per-sample allocation not given. Collection of samples fell on day 63 after the first vaccine or placebo injection.

The receptor's source is a person aged 18-60 years who received the Ad26.COV2.S COVID-19 vaccine or a placebo. The source was peripheral blood, collected in a trial of Ad26.COV2.S vaccine versus placebo. The gene calls are TRBV24-1 and TRBJ1-4, with D uncertain. The CDR3 spells CATSEDYLGEKLFF. The CDR3 DNA is TGTGCCACCAGTGAGGATTATCTGGGTGAAAAACTGTTTTTT.